What follows are 23 T cell receptor beta chains derived from one specimen sequenced in a study of cytomegalovirus exposure and HLA in healthy donors. PCR involved 60 Vbeta and 13 Jbeta primers. TCRdb's table, derived via immunoSEQ multiplex PCR, lists solely in-frame clones and lacks some. The sample lists over 100,000 clones; around 9.1% were seen once. The sequencing sample was made of PBMCs. The receptors come from a middle-aged man in good health and CMV-seropositive.

The chain couples TRBV4-1 to TRBJ2-6, with D tentatively TRBD1 (6 bases). The germline gives CDR1 MGHRA, CDR2 YSYEKL. This CDR3 has 16 amino acids. V was shortened by 4 bases and J by 0 bases, with 10 bases between the two germline ends. The CDR3 reads CASSPQGFSGANVLTF. CDR3 DNA: TGCGCCAGCAGCCCCCAGGGGTTCTCTGGGGCCAACGTCCTGACTTTC.

This clone was seen once. The chain couples TRBV28 to TRBJ2-7; D remains unclear. Germline V gene data show CDR1 as MDHEN and CDR2 as SYDVKM. This CDR3 spans 11 amino acids. V gave up 6 bases and J gave up 4 bases, with 7 bases separating them. CDR3 DNA sequence: TGTGCCAGCAGCCCCAGGTACGAGCAGTACTTC. It specifies CASSPRYEQYF.

The chain employs TRBV7-9 and TRBJ1-5; D may be TRBD1 (5 bases). The germline V gene has CDR1 SEHNR and CDR2 FQNEAQ (reference sequence). CDR3 length: 13 residues. Trimming shortened V by 3 bases and J by 4 bases, and 7 bases separated the two germline ends. CDR3 bases: TGTGCCAGCAGCTTGACAGTGAATCAGCCCCAGCATTTT. It specifies CASSLTVNQPQHF.

The chain employs TRBV30 and TRBJ2-3; D not resolved. The CDR3 runs 14 residues. V dropped 0 bases and J dropped 2 bases, with 9 bases sitting between them. The germline gives CDR1 GTSNPN, CDR2 SVGIG (reference sequence). CDR3 nucleotide sequence: TGTGCCTGGAGTGTTCAGGTCGTCACAGATACGCAGTATTTT. Translation: CAWSVQVVTDTQYF. Together with reference TRBV30 and TRBJ2-3, the CDR3 gives the full variable domain: SQTIHQWPATLVQPVGSPLSLECTVEGTSNPNLYWYRQAAGRGLQLLFYSVGIGQISSEVPQNLSASRPQDRQFILSSKKLLLSDSGFYLCAWSVQVVTDTQYFGPGTRLTVL.

The chain joins TRBV7-9 to TRBJ1-5, with D tentatively TRBD1 (6 bases). Per the germline V gene, CDR1 is SEHNR and CDR2 is FQNEAQ (reference sequence). The CDR3 is 15 residues long. Trimming pared 1 base from V and 1 base from J, leaving 8 bases between. CDR3 loop: CASSLGRGSNQPQHF. CDR3 nucleotides: TGTGCCAGCAGCTTAGGCAGGGGAAGCAATCAGCCCCAGCATTTT.

This clone was observed a few times. The chain combines TRBV5-4 with TRBJ1-3; no clear D. Germline V gene sequence: CDR1 SGHNT, CDR2 YYREEE (reference sequence). The CDR3 is 16 amino acids. The ends were cut back, 0 bases at V and 0 bases at J, with 10 bases in the middle. This CDR3 reads CASSLAGDSSGNTIYF. In DNA, the CDR3 is TGTGCCAGCAGCTTGGCCGGGGATAGCTCTGGAAACACCATATATTTT.

This clone was recorded a few times. CDR3 region: CATSNRTIAGPYEQYF. CDR3 DNA: TGTGCCACCAGCAACCGCACGATAGCGGGACCCTACGAGCAGTACTTC. The rearrangement links TRBV15 to TRBJ2-5, with 8 bases lining up with TRBD2. The J call may not be correct, given that the DNA end is closer to TRBJ2-7. CDR3 length: 16 residues. Germline V gene sequence: CDR1 LNHNV, CDR2 YYDKDF (reference sequence).

The chain is built from TRBV5-6 and TRBJ2-7, with 11 bases aligning to TRBD2. From germline, CDR1 is SGHDT and CDR2 YYEEEE. The CDR3 is 16 residues long. V lost 0 bases to trimming and J lost 0 bases; unmatched junction nucleotides: 2. The CDR3, as DNA: TGTGCCAGCAGCTTGGGGCTAGCGGGGGGCTCCTACGAGCAGTACTTC. Residues: CASSLGLAGGSYEQYF.

The V gene is TRBV13, the J gene TRBJ2-2; 7 nucleotides agree with TRBD2. Germline values: CDR1 PRHDT, CDR2 FYEKMQ (reference sequence). V was clipped by 4 bases and J by 7 bases; unmatched bases: 12. CDR3 length equals 16 residues. Here the CDR3 DNA reads TGTGCCAGCAGCTCCGAACTGGGAGGGCCTGGCGGGGAGCTGTTTTTT. It is translated as CASSSELGGPGGELFF.

This sequence joins TRBV13 and TRBJ2-3; the match to TRBD2 covers 12 bases. The CDR3 totals 16 residues. Germline V gives CDR1 PRHDT, CDR2 FYEKMQ (reference sequence). V trimming: 5 bases; J trimming: 5 bases; junction bases outside the gene matches: 8. CDR3 protein: CASSVRTSGVGDTQYF. The CDR3 DNA sequence: TGTGCCAGCAGCGTCCGGACTAGCGGGGTGGGAGATACGCAGTATTTT.

This chain connects TRBV5-1 to TRBJ2-5; D remains ambiguous. Germline V gives CDR1 SGHRS, CDR2 YFSETQ. Trimming cost V 5 bases and J 1 base, with 15 bases left between them. The CDR3 has 15 amino acids. The DNA of the CDR3 is TGCGCCAGCAGGCGTACTCCAAGCTCCCAAGAGACCCAGTACTTC. Protein product: CASRRTPSSQETQYF.

The chain employs TRBV14 and TRBJ1-1; a possible D gene is TRBD1 (6 bases). The CDR3 spans 15 residues. The germline CDR1 and CDR2 sequences are SGHDN and FVKESK. The V gene lost 2 bases and the J gene lost 4 bases, with 14 bases spanning the gap. CDR3 protein: CASSQQRGGGTEAFF. The CDR3 nucleotides are TGTGCCAGCAGCCAACAACGGGGAGGGGGCACTGAAGCTTTCTTT. Full variable domain (rest looked up from reference TRBV14 and TRBJ1-1): EAGVTQFPSHSVIEKGQTVTLRCDPISGHDNLYWYRRVMGKEIKFLLHFVKESKQDESGMPNNRFLAERTGGTYSTLKVQPAELEDSGVYFCASSQQRGGGTEAFFGQGTRLTVV.

The rearrangement links TRBV7-9 to TRBJ2-1; possible D gene TRBD1, 6 bases. The CDR3 contains 14 residues. Germline CDR1 is SEHNR and CDR2 is FQNEAQ (reference sequence). V shed 7 bases and J shed 4 bases, with 14 bases lying between them. The CDR3 is CASNVGTIYNEQFF. DNA for the CDR3: TGTGCCAGCAACGTAGGGACAATTTACAATGAGCAGTTCTTC.

A few counts support this clone. The J gene is TRBJ2-3, the V gene TRBV6-5, with 9 bases matching TRBD1. The V gene end was trimmed by 2 bases and the J gene end by 5 bases; junction bases not matched to a gene: 8. The CDR3 covers 16 residues. Germline V gene sequence: CDR1 MNHEY, CDR2 SVGAGI. CDR3 in amino acids: CASSYRDREYGDTQYF. CDR3 nucleotides: TGTGCCAGCAGTTACCGGGACAGGGAGTATGGAGATACGCAGTATTTT.

The V gene is TRBV11-1, the J gene TRBJ2-2, with D perhaps matching TRBD1 (5 bases). The germline gives CDR1 SGHAT, CDR2 FQDESV (reference sequence). The CDR3 is made up of 16 amino acids. The V and J ends lost 2 bases and 6 bases respectively, with 16 bases between them. CDR3 sequence reads: CASSLSRELGAGELFF. The CDR3 nucleotides read TGTGCCAGCAGCTTATCACGAGAGTTAGGGGCCGGGGAGCTGTTTTTT.

The CDR3: CASSLVPTSQGSEQYF. In DNA, the CDR3 is TGTGCCAGCAGCTTAGTCCCCACCTCGCAGGGTTCCGAGCAGTACTTC. This chain joins TRBV11-2 and TRBJ2-7; weak D call: TRBD1 (5 bases). This CDR3 region has 16 residues. V lost 1 base, J lost 6 bases, and 19 bases lay in between. CDR1 and CDR2 from the germline V gene are SGHAT and FQNNGV.

A few counts support this clone. The chain has TRBV25-1 and TRBJ2-4, with D perhaps matching TRBD2 (6 bases). The germline V gene encodes CDR1 MGHDK and CDR2 SYGVNS. CDR3 length: 15 amino acids. The germline V and J ends were trimmed by 3 bases and 0 bases, with 9 bases remaining between them. The CDR3 sequence is CASSDGGLAKNIQYF. DNA for the CDR3: TGTGCCAGCAGTGACGGGGGACTAGCCAAAAACATTCAGTACTTC. Variable domain in full (rest from reference TRBV25-1 and TRBJ2-4): EADIYQTPRYLVIGTGKKITLECSQTMGHDKMYWYQQDPGMELHLIHYSYGVNSTEKGDLSSESTVSRIRTEHFPLTLESARPSHTSQYLCASSDGGLAKNIQYFGAGTRLSVL.

This clone was found a few times. The chain uses TRBV27 and TRBJ2-3, with a possible D match to TRBD1 (6 bases). This CDR3 is built from 14 residues. Germline V gene sequence: CDR1 MNHEY, CDR2 SMNVEV (reference sequence). Trimming stripped 4 bases from V and 2 bases from J, with 10 bases between. The CDR3 region is CASSSTGTTDTQYF. CDR3 nucleotide sequence: TGTGCCAGCAGTTCGACAGGTACCACAGATACGCAGTATTTT.

This clone was observed a few times. The CDR3 is CASSERQAKNGQYF. CDR3 nucleotide sequence: TGTGCCAGCAGTGAACGGCAGGCCAAAAACGGGCAGTACTTC. The chain employs TRBV6-1 and TRBJ2-7; D ambiguous. CDR3 size: 14 residues. V lost 2 bases to trimming and J lost 9 bases, with 17 bases between them. The germline CDR1 and CDR2 sequences are MNHNS and SASEGT.

In this sample, this clone turned up a few times. The chain combines TRBV4-1 with TRBJ2-2; TRBD2 matches 8 bases. V lost 7 bases and J lost 4; bases outside the gene matches: 5. There are 14 residues in the CDR3. The germline gives CDR1 MGHRA, CDR2 YSYEKL. CDR3 sequence: CASTGAGGTGELFF. The DNA for the CDR3 is TGCGCCAGCACGGGGGCGGGGGGCACCGGGGAGCTGTTTTTT.

The chain recombines TRBV29-1 with TRBJ2-3, with TRBD2 matching 7 bases. The CDR3 consists of 13 residues. Germline assignment: CDR1 SQVTM and CDR2 ANQGSEA. V lost 4 bases, J lost 3 bases, and 4 bases stayed unmatched. This chain's CDR3 is CSVAKGGTDTQYF. The CDR3 DNA reads TGCAGCGTTGCGAAGGGAGGGACAGATACGCAGTATTTT.

This clone has only a few counts. V and J are TRBV5-4 and TRBJ2-1; 11 bases line up with TRBD2. The CDR3 loop spans 11 amino acids. Trimming cost V 3 bases and J 15 bases; bases outside gene matches: 2. The V gene's germline CDR1 is SGHNT and CDR2 YYREEE (reference sequence). The CDR3 is CASSSGLAVFF. CDR3 nucleotides: TGTGCCAGCAGCTCGGGACTAGCGGTGTTCTTC.

The table lists this clone with a few counts. V usage is TRBV9 and J usage is TRBJ2-2, with 13 positions matching TRBD2. After removal of 4 bases from V and 7 bases from J, the junction contained 16 bases not matched to a gene. The CDR3 runs to 19 residues. Germline assignment: CDR1 SGDLS and CDR2 YYNGEE. The CDR3 protein is CASSMGELAGGPSHGELFF. Written as DNA, the CDR3 is TGTGCCAGCAGCATGGGGGAACTAGCGGGAGGGCCGTCGCACGGGGAGCTGTTTTTT.